The rows below give T cell receptor beta chains drawn from one sample of a study of shared clonotypes between healthy human individuals. Clones were sequenced by immunoSEQ multiplex PCR, and TCRdb holds only the in-frame ones, with some missing. The sample contains over 950,000 clones, 70% to 85% of which appear only once. Sequencing was carried out using memory CD4+ T cells from PBMCs. Receptor source: a man younger than 35 in good health. Some clones in this sample may be carry-over from other donors' samples. The CDR3 runs from the conserved cysteine through the conserved F or W. The D gene is left open where the match is weak. Clone size appears in some rows only: once, few, many, or a class for an expanded clone.

TRBJ2-1 | . | TRBD2 | TRBV5-1 | TGCGCCAGCAGCTTGGTTGTGACTAGCGGTAACAATGAGCAGTTCTTC | CASSLVVTSGNNEQFF
TRBJ1-4 | . | . | TRBV5-1 | TGCGCCAGCAGCTTGGTAATAGGGGGTGAAAAACTGTTTTTT | CASSLVIGGEKLFF
TRBJ2-2 | . | . | TRBV21-1 | TGTGCCAGCAGCAAAGAGTATCGGGGAGGGGACACCGGGGAGCTGTTTTTT | CASSKEYRGGDTGELFF
TRBJ2-7 | . | . | TRBV28 | TGTGCCAGCAGTTCCCTCAACACCTACGAGCAGTACTTC | CASSSLNTYEQYF
TRBJ2-7 | . | TRBD2 | TRBV6-5 | TGTGCCAGCAGTTCCTTCTTAGCGGGAGTCTCCGGGCAGTACTTC | CASSSFLAGVSGQYF
TRBJ1-2 | . | TRBD1 | TRBV6-5 | TGTGCCAGCGGAGTCGGGACAGGGGGCGTCTATGGCTACACCTTC | CASGVGTGGVYGYTF
TRBJ2-2 | . | TRBD1 | TRBV7-2 | TGTGCCAGCAGCTTATTTGGGACAGCAAACACCGGGGAGCTGTTTTTT | CASSLFGTANTGELFF
TRBJ2-3 | . | TRBD1 | TRBV5-1 | TGCGCCAGCTTCACCGGGACAGGAGTCCCAGATACGCAGTATTTT | CASFTGTGVPDTQYF
TRBJ2-7 | . | . | TRBV4-2 | TGTGCCAGCAGCCCCATATGGACGGGAACGACCTACGAGCAGTACTTC | CASSPIWTGTTYEQYF
TRBJ2-5 | . | . | TRBV11-2 | TGTGCCAGCAGCTTAGATGGAACCATATCGGAGACCCAGTACTTC | CASSLDGTISETQYF
TRBJ2-7 | . | . | TRBV6-1 | TGTGCCAGCAGTGAGGCCGCGGGACAGACGAACTACGAGCAGTACTTC | CASSEAAGQTNYEQYF
TRBJ2-7 | . | . | TRBV5-1 | TGCGCCAGCAGCTTGGCCCTCGAGCAGTACTTC | CASSLALEQYF
TRBJ2-3 | . | . | TRBV4-1 | TGCGCCAGCAGCCAACCCCAGCGGAAATCCACAGATACGCAGTATTTT | CASSQPQRKSTDTQYF
TRBJ2-2 | . | . | TRBV29-1 | TGCAGCGTTGAAGATGGCGGGGTCACCGGGGAGCAGTTTTTT | CSVEDGGVTGEQFF
TRBJ2-5 | . | . | TRBV6-6 | TGTGCCAGCAGTCGGGGACACCAAGAGACCCAGTACTTC | CASSRGHQETQYF
TRBJ2-3 | few | . | TRBV6-9 | TGTGCCAGCAGTTATTTAGTTATTGCGGCAGGGAGTCGCACAGATACGCAGTATTTT | CASSYLVIAAGSRTDTQYF
TRBJ2-5 | few | TRBD2 | TRBV7-2 | TGTGCCAGCACCTTGGGGGGGGCGGGAGGAGAGACCCAGTACTTC | CASTLGGAGGETQYF
TRBJ2-3 | . | TRBD1 | TRBV6-1 | TGTGCCAGCAGCAACGGGCGAGACAGGGTCGATACGCAGTATTTT | CASSNGRDRVDTQYF
TRBJ2-3 | . | . | TRBV27 | TGTGCCAGCAGTCCACCCCGGTGGGGAAGGTCCACAGATACGCAGTATTTT | CASSPPRWGRSTDTQYF
TRBJ1-5 | . | TRBD1 | TRBV2 | TGTGCCAGCAGGCCCCGGGACAGCGCTAATCAGCCCCAGCATTTT | CASRPRDSANQPQHF
TRBJ2-1 | once | . | TRBV7-9 | TGTGCCAGCAGCTTAGATTCCTACAATGAGCAGTTCTTC | CASSLDSYNEQFF
TRBJ2-7 | . | TRBD1 | TRBV5-4 | TGTGCCATCTGCCGGGACAGATCCTACGAGCAGTACTTC | CAICRDRSYEQYF
TRBJ2-2 | . | TRBD2 | TRBV7-7 | TGTGCCAGCAGCTTAGGGGCTAGCGGGACCCCCGGGGAGCTGTTTTTT | CASSLGASGTPGELFF
TRBJ1-4 | . | . | TRBV4-3 | TGCGCCAGCAGCCAAGGTGCGGGGGGAAGACAGGATGAAAAACTGTTTTTT | CASSQGAGGRQDEKLFF
TRBJ1-3 | . | . | TRBV2 | TGTGCCAGCAGCCCATCTGGAAACACCATATATTTT | CASSPSGNTIYF
TRBJ2-7 | . | . | TRBV18 | TGTGCCAGCTCACCAGAACTAGTTGTTTTCTCCGAGCAGTACTTC | CASSPELVVFSEQYF
TRBJ2-3 | . | . | TRBV7-3 | TGTGCCAGCAGCTCCACTACGACAGGACCTGGAGATACGCAGTATTTT | CASSSTTTGPGDTQYF
TRBJ2-5 | . | . | TRBV6-1 | TGTGCCAGCAGTGAAGCGTACAGGGGAGGAGAGACCCAGTACTTC | CASSEAYRGGETQYF
TRBJ2-2 | . | . | TRBV7-3 | TGTGCCAGCAGCTTAACGGGGGGCTCGGCGAACACCGGGGAGCTGTTTTTT | CASSLTGGSANTGELFF
TRBJ2-5 | many | . | TRBV7-2 | TGTGCCAGCAGCCCCGGGGTCCGGGCTCAAGAGACCCAGTACTTC | CASSPGVRAQETQYF
TRBJ2-1 | . | . | TRBV5-1 | TGCGCCAGCAGCGGGATGGGGAATTACAATGAGCAGTTCTTC | CASSGMGNYNEQFF
TRBJ2-1 | . | . | TRBV9 | TGTGCCAGCAGCGTAGGAGGGACTGACTACAATGAGCAGTTCTTC | CASSVGGTDYNEQFF
TRBJ1-5 | few | . | TRBV5-6 | TGTGCCAGCAGCTTGGAACGGGGGCCGGATCAGCCCCAGCATTTT | CASSLERGPDQPQHF
TRBJ2-3 | . | . | TRBV7-3 | TGTGCCAGCAGCCCCCCGGGACGAGATACGCAGTATTTT | CASSPPGRDTQYF
TRBJ1-3 | . | . | TRBV19 | TGTGCCAGTAGTATCCAGCTGGGAGTTTACGGAAACACCATATATTTT | CASSIQLGVYGNTIYF
TRBJ2-7 | . | . | TRBV28 | TGTGCCAGCAGTTCTCGGGGCTACGAGCAGTACTTC | CASSSRGYEQYF
TRBJ2-7 | . | TRBD2 | TRBV6-5 | TGTGCCAGCAGACGAGAGCGGGAGGAGGATGAGCAGTACTTC | CASRREREEDEQYF
TRBJ1-1 | . | . | TRBV29-1 | TGCAGCGTCCAGGGCAGGGGAGGCACTGAAGCTTTCTTT | CSVQGRGGTEAFF
TRBJ2-7 | . | . | TRBV2 | TGTGCCAGCAGGTTGGACCTGGGCGAGCAGTACTTC | CASRLDLGEQYF
TRBJ2-2 | few | TRBD2 | TRBV11-2 | TGTGCCAGCAGCCCGGGACTAGCGGGAGGTCGGTCCGGGGAGCTGTTTTTT | CASSPGLAGGRSGELFF
TRBJ2-7 | . | TRBD1 | TRBV28 | TGTGCCAGCAGTTCACAGGACAGGCACTACGAGCAGTACTTC | CASSSQDRHYEQYF
TRBJ1-5 | many | . | TRBV28 | TGTGCCAGCAACCCTGCGTGGCGGGGGAATCAGCCCCAGCATTTT | CASNPAWRGNQPQHF